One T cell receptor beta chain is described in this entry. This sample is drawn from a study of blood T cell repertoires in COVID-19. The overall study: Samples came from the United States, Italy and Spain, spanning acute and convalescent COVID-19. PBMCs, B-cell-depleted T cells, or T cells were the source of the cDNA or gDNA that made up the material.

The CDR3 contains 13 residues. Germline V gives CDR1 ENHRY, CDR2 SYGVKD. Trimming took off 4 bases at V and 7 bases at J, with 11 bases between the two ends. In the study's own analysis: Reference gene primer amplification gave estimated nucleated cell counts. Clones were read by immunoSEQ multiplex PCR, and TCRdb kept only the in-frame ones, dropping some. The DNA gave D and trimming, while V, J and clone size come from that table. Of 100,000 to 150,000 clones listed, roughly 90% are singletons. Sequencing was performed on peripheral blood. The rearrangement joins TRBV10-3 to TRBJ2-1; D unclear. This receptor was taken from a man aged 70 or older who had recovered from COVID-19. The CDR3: CAISAKLTNEQFF. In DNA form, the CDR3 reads TGTGCCATCAGTGCTAAGTTAACGAATGAGCAGTTCTTC.